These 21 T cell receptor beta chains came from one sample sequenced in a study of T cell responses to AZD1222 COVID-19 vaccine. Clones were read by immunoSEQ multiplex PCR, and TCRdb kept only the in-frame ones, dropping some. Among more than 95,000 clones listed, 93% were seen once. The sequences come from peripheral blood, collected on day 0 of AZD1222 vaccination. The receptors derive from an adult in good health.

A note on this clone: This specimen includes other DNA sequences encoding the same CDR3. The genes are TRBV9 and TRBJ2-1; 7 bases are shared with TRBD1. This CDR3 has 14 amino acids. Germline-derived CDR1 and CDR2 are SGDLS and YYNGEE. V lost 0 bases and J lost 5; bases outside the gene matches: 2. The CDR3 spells CASSVGDSHNEQFF. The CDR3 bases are TGTGCCAGCAGCGTAGGGGACAGTCACAATGAGCAGTTCTTC.

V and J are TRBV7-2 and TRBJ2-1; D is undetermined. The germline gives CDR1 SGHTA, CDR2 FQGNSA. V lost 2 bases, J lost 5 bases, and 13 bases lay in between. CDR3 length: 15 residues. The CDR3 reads CASSLLGLGNNEQFF. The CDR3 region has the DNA TGTGCCAGCAGCTTATTGGGCCTGGGCAACAATGAGCAGTTCTTC.

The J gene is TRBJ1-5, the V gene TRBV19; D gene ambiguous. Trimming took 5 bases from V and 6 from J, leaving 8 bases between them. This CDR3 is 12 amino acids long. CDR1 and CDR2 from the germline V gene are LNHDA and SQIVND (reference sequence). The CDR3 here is CASSRLSQPQHF. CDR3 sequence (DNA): TGTGCCAGTAGTCGGCTTAGTCAGCCCCAGCATTTT.

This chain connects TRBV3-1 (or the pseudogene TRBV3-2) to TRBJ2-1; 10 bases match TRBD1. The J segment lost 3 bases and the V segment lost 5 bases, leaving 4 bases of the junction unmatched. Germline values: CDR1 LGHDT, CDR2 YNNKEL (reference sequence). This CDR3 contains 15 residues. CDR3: CASSSGTGDYNEQFF. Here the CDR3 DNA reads TGTGCCAGCAGCTCCGGGACAGGGGACTACAATGAGCAGTTCTTC.

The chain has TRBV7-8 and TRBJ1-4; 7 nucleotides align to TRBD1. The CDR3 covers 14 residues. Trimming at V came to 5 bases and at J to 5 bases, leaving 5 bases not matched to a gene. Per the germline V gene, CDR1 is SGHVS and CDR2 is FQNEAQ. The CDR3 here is CASSTSGQNEKLFF. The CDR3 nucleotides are TGTGCCAGCAGCACCTCGGGACAGAATGAAAAACTGTTTTTT.

The CDR3 DNA is TGTGCCAGCAGCGCGAGGCTGACAGGGACCTACGAGCAGTACTTC. This codes for CASSARLTGTYEQYF. The chain employs TRBV9 and TRBJ2-7; 7 bases agree with TRBD1. The CDR3 is 15 amino acids. J gave up 2 bases and V 3 bases, and 8 bases lay outside the gene matches. The germline CDR1 and CDR2 sequences are SGDLS and YYNGEE.

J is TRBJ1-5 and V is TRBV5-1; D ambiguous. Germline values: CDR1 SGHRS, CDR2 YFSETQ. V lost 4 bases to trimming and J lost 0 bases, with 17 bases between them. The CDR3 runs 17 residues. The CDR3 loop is CASSATPGLYSNQPQHF. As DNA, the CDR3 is TGCGCCAGCAGCGCAACCCCTGGGTTGTATAGCAATCAGCCCCAGCATTTT.

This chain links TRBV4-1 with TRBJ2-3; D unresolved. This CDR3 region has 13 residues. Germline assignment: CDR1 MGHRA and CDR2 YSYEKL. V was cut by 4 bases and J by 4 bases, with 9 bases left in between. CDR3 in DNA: TGCGCCAGCAGCCCCGAGCCGGCAGATACGCAGTATTTT. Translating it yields CASSPEPADTQYF.

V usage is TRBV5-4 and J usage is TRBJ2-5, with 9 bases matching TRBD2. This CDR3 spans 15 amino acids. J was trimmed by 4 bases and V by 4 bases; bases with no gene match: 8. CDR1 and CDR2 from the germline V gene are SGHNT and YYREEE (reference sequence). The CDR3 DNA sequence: TGTGCCAGCAGCCCGGGACTAGCAGGTCCAGAGACCCAGTACTTC. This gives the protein CASSPGLAGPETQYF. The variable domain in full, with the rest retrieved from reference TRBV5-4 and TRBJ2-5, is ETGVTQSPTHLIKTRGQQVTLRCSSQSGHNTVSWYQQALGQGPQFIFQYYREEENGRGNFPPRFSGLQFPNYSSELNVNALELDDSALYLCASSPGLAGPETQYFGPGTRLLVL.

CDR3 DNA sequence: TGCAGTGCTAGTTTCGGACGGGAGACCCAGTACTTC. Translation gives CSASFGRETQYF. V usage is TRBV20-1 and J usage is TRBJ2-5, with no clear D. CDR1 is DFQATT, CDR2 SNEGSKA, per germline (reference sequence). Trimming shortened V by 3 bases and J by 5 bases, and 10 bases separated the two germline ends. This CDR3 is 12 amino acids long.

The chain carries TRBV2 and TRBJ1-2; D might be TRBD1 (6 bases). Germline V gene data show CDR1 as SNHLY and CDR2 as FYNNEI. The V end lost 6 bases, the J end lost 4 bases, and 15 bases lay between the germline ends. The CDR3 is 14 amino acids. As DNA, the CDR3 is TGTGCCAGCAGGCGGCTACAGGGTTTCTATGGCTACACCTTC. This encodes CASRRLQGFYGYTF.

DNA for the CDR3: TGTGCCTGGAGTGCGCAGAGGGGCGGGAGGAGGATCGAGCAGTACTTC. Translated, it gives CAWSAQRGGRRIEQYF. The V and J genes are TRBV30 and TRBJ2-7, with 8 nucleotides matching TRBD2. Trimming took 1 base from V and 6 from J; bases not matched to a gene: 14. The CDR3 sequence is 16 residues long. Germline-derived CDR1 and CDR2 are GTSNPN and SVGIG (reference sequence). Combining the CDR3 with reference TRBV30 and TRBJ2-7 gives the whole variable domain SQTIHQWPATLVQPVGSPLSLECTVEGTSNPNLYWYRQAAGRGLQLLFYSVGIGQISSEVPQNLSASRPQDRQFILSSKKLLLSDSGFYLCAWSAQRGGRRIEQYFGPGTRLTVT.

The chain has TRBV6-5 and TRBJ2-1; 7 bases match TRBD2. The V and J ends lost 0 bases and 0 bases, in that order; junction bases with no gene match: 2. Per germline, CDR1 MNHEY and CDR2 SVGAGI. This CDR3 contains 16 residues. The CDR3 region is CASSYSGGFSYNEQFF. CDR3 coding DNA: TGTGCCAGCAGTTACTCGGGAGGGTTCTCCTACAATGAGCAGTTCTTC.

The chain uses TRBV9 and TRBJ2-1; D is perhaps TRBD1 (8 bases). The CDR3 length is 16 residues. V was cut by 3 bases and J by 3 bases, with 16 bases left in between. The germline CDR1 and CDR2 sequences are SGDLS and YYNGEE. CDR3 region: CASSANRGRDYNEQFF. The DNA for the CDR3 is TGTGCCAGCAGCGCCAACAGGGGGAGGGACTACAATGAGCAGTTCTTC.

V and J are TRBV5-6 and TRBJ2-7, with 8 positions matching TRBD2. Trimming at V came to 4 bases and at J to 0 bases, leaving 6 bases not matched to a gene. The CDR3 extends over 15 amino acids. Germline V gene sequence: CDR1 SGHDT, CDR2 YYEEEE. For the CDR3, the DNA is TGTGCCAGCAGCCTACGACTAGCGCTCTCCTACGAGCAGTACTTC. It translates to CASSLRLALSYEQYF. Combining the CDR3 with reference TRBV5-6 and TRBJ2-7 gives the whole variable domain DAGVTQSPTHLIKTRGQQVTLRCSPKSGHDTVSWYQQALGQGPQFIFQYYEEEERQRGNFPDRFSGHQFPNYSSELNVNALLLGDSALYLCASSLRLALSYEQYFGPGTRLTVT.

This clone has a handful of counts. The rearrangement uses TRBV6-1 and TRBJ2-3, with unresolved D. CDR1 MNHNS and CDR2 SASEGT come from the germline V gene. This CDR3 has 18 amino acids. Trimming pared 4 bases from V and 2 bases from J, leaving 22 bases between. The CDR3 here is CASSANLGTPTPTDTQYF. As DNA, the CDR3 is TGTGCCAGCAGTGCTAACCTCGGCACTCCGACGCCCACAGATACGCAGTATTTT.

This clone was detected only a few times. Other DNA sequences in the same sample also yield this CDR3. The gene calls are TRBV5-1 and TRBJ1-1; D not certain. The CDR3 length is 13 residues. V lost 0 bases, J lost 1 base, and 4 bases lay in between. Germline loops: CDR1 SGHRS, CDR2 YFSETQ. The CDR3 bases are TGCGCCAGCAGCTTGGCAGGGAACACTGAAGCTTTCTTT. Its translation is CASSLAGNTEAFF.

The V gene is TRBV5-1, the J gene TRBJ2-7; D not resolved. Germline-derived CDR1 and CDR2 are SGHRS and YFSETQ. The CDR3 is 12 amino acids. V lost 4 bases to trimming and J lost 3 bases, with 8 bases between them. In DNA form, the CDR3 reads TGCGCCAGCAGCCTGGGTTTCTACGAGCAGTACTTC. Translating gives CASSLGFYEQYF. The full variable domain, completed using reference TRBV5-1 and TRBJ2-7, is KAGVTQTPRYLIKTRGQQVTLSCSPISGHRSVSWYQQTPGQGLQFLFEYFSETQRNKGNFPGRFSGRQFSNSRSEMNVSTLELGDSALYLCASSLGFYEQYFGPGTRLTVT.

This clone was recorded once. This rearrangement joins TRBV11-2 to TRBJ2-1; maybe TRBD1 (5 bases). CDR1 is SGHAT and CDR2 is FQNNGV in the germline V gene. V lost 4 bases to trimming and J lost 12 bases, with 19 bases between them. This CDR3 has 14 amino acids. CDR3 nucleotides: TGTGCCAGCAGCTCAGACCCCCGCAATAGGGGGCAGTTCTTC. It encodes CASSSDPRNRGQFF. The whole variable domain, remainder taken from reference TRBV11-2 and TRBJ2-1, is EAGVAQSPRYKIIEKRQSVAFWCNPISGHATLYWYQQILGQGPKLLIQFQNNGVVDDSQLPKDRFSAERLKGVDSTLKIQPAKLEDSAVYLCASSSDPRNRGQFFGPGTRLTVL.

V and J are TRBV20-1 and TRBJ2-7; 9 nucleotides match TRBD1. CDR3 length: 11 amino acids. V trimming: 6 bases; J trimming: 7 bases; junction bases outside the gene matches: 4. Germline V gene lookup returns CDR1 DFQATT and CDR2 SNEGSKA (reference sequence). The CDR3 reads CSAWTGDEQYF. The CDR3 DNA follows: TGCAGTGCATGGACAGGGGATGAGCAGTACTTC.

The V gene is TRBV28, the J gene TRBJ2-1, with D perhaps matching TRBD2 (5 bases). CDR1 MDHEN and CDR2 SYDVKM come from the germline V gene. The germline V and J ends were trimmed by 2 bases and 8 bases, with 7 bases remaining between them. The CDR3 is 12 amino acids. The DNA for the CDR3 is TGTGCCAGCAGTTTAGAGGGAGATGAGCAGTTCTTC. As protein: CASSLEGDEQFF. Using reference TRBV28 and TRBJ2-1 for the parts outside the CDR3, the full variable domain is DVKVTQSSRYLVKRTGEKVFLECVQDMDHENMFWYRQDPGLGLRLIYFSYDVKMKEKGDIPEGYSVSREKKERFSLILESASTNQTSMYLCASSLEGDEQFFGPGTRLTVL.